These T cell receptor beta chains were read from a single sample in a study of blood T cell repertoires in COVID-19. Clones were read by immunoSEQ multiplex PCR, and TCRdb kept only the in-frame ones, dropping some. This sample has more than 20,000 clones, with approximately 90% found just once. Sequencing was performed on peripheral blood. These TCRs come from a human donor with active COVID-19. The donor label of this sample is uncertain. Each CDR3 is given with its conserved first and last residue. The order of the fields is CDR3 protein, CDR3 DNA, D gene, CDR3 length, V gene, clone size, J gene. D genes are given only for firm matches. The size of a clone is reported for some rows only, either as once, few or many, or as a class for expanded clones.

CASSYGLGDTQYF | TGTGCCAGCAGTTACGGACTGGGGGATACGCAGTATTTT | - | 13 | TRBV12-3/TRBV12-4 | - | TRBJ2-3
CASSLVPGGSYEQYF | TGTGCCAGCAGCTTAGTTCCGGGGGGTTCCTACGAGCAGTACTTC | TRBD2 | 15 | TRBV11-3 | - | TRBJ2-7
CASSLGSTLETQYF | TGTGCCAGCAGCTTAGGATCTACCCTTGAGACCCAGTACTTC | - | 14 | TRBV11-2 | - | TRBJ2-5
CAWRGQGGAPLHF | TGTGCCTGGAGGGGACAGGGGGGAGCCCCCCTCCACTTT | TRBD1 | 13 | TRBV30 | - | TRBJ1-6
CASSLVGPYNSPLHF | TGTGCCAGCAGCTTAGTGGGCCCCTATAATTCACCCCTCCACTTT | - | 15 | TRBV7-2 | - | TRBJ1-6
CASSFAPTYNSPLHF | TGTGCCAGCAGTTTCGCGCCTACCTATAATTCACCCCTCCACTTT | - | 15 | TRBV27 | - | TRBJ1-6
CASSWDMNTEAFF | TGTGCCAGCAGCTGGGACATGAACACTGAAGCTTTCTTT | - | 13 | TRBV5-6 | - | TRBJ1-1
CATAGFSYNEQFF | TGTGCCACCGCAGGATTCTCCTACAATGAGCAGTTCTTC | - | 13 | TRBV2 | - | TRBJ2-1
CSVAPGLAGSEQFF | TGCAGCGTCGCACCGGGACTAGCGGGATCTGAGCAGTTCTTC | TRBD2 | 14 | TRBV29-1 | - | TRBJ2-1
CASSFGYGRAYEQYF | TGTGCCAGCAGTTTCGGGTACGGGAGGGCCTACGAGCAGTACTTC | TRBD2 | 15 | TRBV28 | - | TRBJ2-7
CASSIDANRGRSYNEQFF | TGTGCCAGTAGTATAGATGCGAACAGGGGGCGGTCCTACAATGAGCAGTTCTTC | TRBD1 | 18 | TRBV19 | - | TRBJ2-1
CAISDSEREGPETQYF | TGTGCCATCAGTGATAGCGAGCGGGAGGGCCCAGAGACCCAGTACTTC | TRBD2 | 16 | TRBV10-3 | once | TRBJ2-5
CASSPLAGAGRTDTQYF | TGTGCCAGCAGTCCGTTAGCGGGAGCGGGTAGGACAGATACGCAGTATTTT | TRBD2 | 17 | TRBV6-2/TRBV6-3 | - | TRBJ2-3
CSVITGEAFF | TGCAGCGTCATAACAGGTGAAGCTTTCTTT | - | 10 | TRBV29-1 | - | TRBJ1-1
CASSMPFRLAITGELFF | TGTGCCAGTAGTATGCCGTTCCGACTAGCAATCACCGGGGAGCTGTTTTTT | TRBD2 | 17 | TRBV19 | - | TRBJ2-2
CASSLAGGFSETQYF | TGTGCCAGCAGCTTAGCGGGGGGGTTTTCGGAGACCCAGTACTTC | TRBD2 | 15 | TRBV7-2 | - | TRBJ2-5
CASSPIAGGPAGANVLTF | TGTGCCAGCAGCCCTATAGCGGGAGGGCCCGCTGGGGCCAACGTCCTGACTTTC | TRBD2 | 18 | TRBV7-9 | - | TRBJ2-6
CASSLMGGARAYEQYF | TGTGCCAGCAGCTTAATGGGGGGGGCGCGGGCCTACGAGCAGTACTTC | - | 16 | TRBV7-2 | - | TRBJ2-7
CASSIGPGSWELFF | TGTGCCAGTAGTATAGGCCCCGGGTCTTGGGAGCTGTTTTTT | - | 14 | TRBV19 | - | TRBJ2-2
CASSPPGTGELFF | TGTGCCAGCAGCCCCCCCGGCACCGGGGAGCTGTTTTTT | - | 13 | TRBV7-8 | few | TRBJ2-2
CASSPSLTLNSPLHF | TGTGCCAGCTCACCATCACTTACCCTTAATTCACCCCTCCACTTT | - | 15 | TRBV18 | - | TRBJ1-6
CASSGGGRAYGYTF | TGTGCCAGCAGCGGCGGGGGGAGGGCATATGGCTACACCTTC | - | 14 | TRBV7-9 | - | TRBJ1-2
CAISATEHTEAFF | TGTGCCATCAGTGCGACAGAGCACACTGAAGCTTTCTTT | - | 13 | TRBV10-3 | few | TRBJ1-1
CASSENWGAGQETQYF | TGCGCCAGCAGTGAGAATTGGGGAGCGGGCCAAGAGACCCAGTACTTC | - | 16 | TRBV10-1 | few | TRBJ2-5
CASSGSGSSTDTQYF | TGTGCCAGTAGTGGTAGCGGATCTAGCACAGATACGCAGTATTTT | - | 15 | TRBV19 | - | TRBJ2-3
CASSLALAGGSAAYEQYF | TGCGCCAGCAGCTTGGCACTAGCGGGAGGGAGCGCGGCCTACGAGCAGTACTTC | TRBD2 | 18 | TRBV5-1 | once | TRBJ2-7
CASSPSLAGGNEQYF | TGTGCCAGCAGCCCCTCCCTAGCAGGGGGCAACGAGCAGTACTTC | TRBD1 | 15 | TRBV7-9 | - | TRBJ2-7
CASSQGPRTSGNGRRVEQYF | TGCGCCAGCAGCCAAGGCCCACGGACTAGCGGGAATGGCCGGCGTGTCGAGCAGTACTTC | TRBD2 | 20 | TRBV4-1 | - | TRBJ2-7
CASNRLAGCAGELFF | TGTGCCAGCAATAGACTAGCGGGGTGTGCCGGGGAGCTGTTTTTT | TRBD2 | 15 | TRBV6-7 | - | TRBJ2-2
CASSQEIQGARETQYF | TGCGCCAGCAGCCAGGAAATACAGGGGGCGAGGGAGACCCAGTACTTC | TRBD1 | 16 | TRBV4-1 | - | TRBJ2-5
CASSEALRGTSGGYTF | TGTGCCAGCAGTGAAGCGCTTCGAGGCACCAGTGGTGGCTACACCTTC | - | 16 | TRBV2 | - | TRBJ1-2
CASSQSRTGAYEKLFF | TGTGCCAGCAGCCAATCAAGGACAGGCGCGTATGAAAAACTGTTTTTT | TRBD1 | 16 | TRBV11-2 | - | TRBJ1-4